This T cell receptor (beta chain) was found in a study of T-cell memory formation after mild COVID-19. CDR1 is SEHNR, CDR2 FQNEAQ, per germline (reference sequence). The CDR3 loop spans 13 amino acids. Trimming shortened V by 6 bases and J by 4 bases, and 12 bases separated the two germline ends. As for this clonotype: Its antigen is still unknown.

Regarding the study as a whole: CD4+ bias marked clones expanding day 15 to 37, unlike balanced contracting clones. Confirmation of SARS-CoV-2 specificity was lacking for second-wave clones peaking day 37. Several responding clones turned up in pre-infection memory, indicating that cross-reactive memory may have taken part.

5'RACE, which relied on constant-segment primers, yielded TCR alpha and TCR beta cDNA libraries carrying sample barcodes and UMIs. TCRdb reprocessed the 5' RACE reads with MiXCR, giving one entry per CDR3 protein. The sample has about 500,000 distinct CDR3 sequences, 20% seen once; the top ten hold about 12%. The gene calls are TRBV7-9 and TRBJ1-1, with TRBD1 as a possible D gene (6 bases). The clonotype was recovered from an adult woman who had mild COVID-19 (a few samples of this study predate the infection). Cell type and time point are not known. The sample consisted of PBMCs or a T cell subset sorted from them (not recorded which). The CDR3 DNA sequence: TGTGCCAGCAGGCCCCAGGGGAGCACTGAAGCTTTCTTT. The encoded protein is CASRPQGSTEAFF.